The sequence of this TCR beta chain was determined in a study of T cell responses to AZD1222 COVID-19 vaccine. General observations from the study: Reports indicate that nearly half of spike-specific TCRs are directed at unmutated variant regions.

The table came from immunoSEQ multiplex PCR; TCRdb's copy has only in-frame clones and leaves some out. The profile shows fewer than 200,000 clones, around 88% of them singletons. As for this clone: Its antigen is unknown.

This CDR3 region has 15 residues. CDR1 is SGDLS and CDR2 is YYNGEE in the germline V gene. The V segment lost 4 bases and the J segment 5 bases; nucleotides outside the gene matches: 10. This receptor was identified in an adult in good health. Sequences were derived from peripheral blood, sampled on day 0 of AZD1222 vaccination. This chain connects TRBV9 to TRBJ2-5; 8 bases fit TRBD1. CDR3 region: CASSTGQGRYETQYF. The CDR3 DNA is TGTGCCAGCAGCACCGGACAGGGCAGGTATGAGACCCAGTACTTC.